The 20 T cell receptor beta chains below all came from one sample that was sequenced in a study of regulatory T cells in long-lasting Graves disease. The time point denotes: newly diagnosed GD, antithyroid drugs for less than 3 months. PBMCs were the source of the RNA used for TCR sequencing. Building of the TCR beta libraries involved iRepertoire HTBI primers and Arm-PCR of CDR3 regions. MiXCR was run by TCRdb on the multiplex PCR reads, yielding one entry per CDR3 protein. The sample has fewer than 550,000 distinct CDR3 sequences, about 16% seen once. These data also featured in a second study, about T cells in Graves' hyperthyroidism and ophthalmopathy.

The specimen comprised peripheral blood mononuclear cells (PBMCs), sampled at new diagnosis, from a patient treated with antithyroid drugs. These receptors all stem from a middle-aged woman with Graves disease.

CDR3 in amino acids: CASSLLDITNEKLFF. The CDR3 DNA is TGCGCCAGCAGCCTCTTGGACATAACTAATGAAAAACTGTTTTTT. V is TRBV4-1 and J is TRBJ1-4; tentative D call: TRBD1 (5 bases). Germline V gives CDR1 MGHRA, CDR2 YSYEKL. This CDR3 contains 15 residues. V lost 4 bases and J lost 1, with 10 bases in between.

V gene TRBV4-1 combines with J gene TRBJ1-2; a weak D match, TRBD1 (5 bases). This CDR3 comprises 18 residues. Trimming shortened V by 1 base and J by 0 bases, and 18 bases separated the two germline ends. CDR1 is MGHRA, CDR2 YSYEKL, per germline. The CDR3 sequence is CASSQVAGRSNANYGYTF. The CDR3 DNA sequence: TGCGCCAGCAGCCAAGTGGCAGGGCGTAGTAACGCTAACTATGGCTACACCTTC.

This clonotype was observed many times. The chain is built from TRBV3-1 and TRBJ2-3; D not certain. The V end lost 5 bases, the J end lost 7 bases, and 7 bases lay between the germline ends. The CDR3 runs 11 residues. Germline V gene sequence: CDR1 LGHDT, CDR2 YNNKEL (reference sequence). CDR3 residues: CASSSYNTQYF. CDR3 nucleotide sequence: TGTGCCAGCAGCAGCTATAATACGCAGTATTTT.

The chain employs TRBV12-3 or TRBV12-4 and TRBJ1-1, with D perhaps matching TRBD1 (5 bases). V lost 6 bases and J lost 5, with 16 bases in between. The CDR3 loop spans 14 amino acids. CDR3 protein: CASRRQGSVTEAFF. As DNA, the CDR3 is TGTGCCAGCAGGCGGCAGGGTTCGGTGACTGAAGCTTTCTTT.

The table lists this clonotype with many counts. J is TRBJ2-2 and V is TRBV20-1; no reliable D call. CDR3 length equals 13 residues. CDR1 DFQATT and CDR2 SNEGSKA come from the germline V gene (reference sequence). The V and J ends lost 0 bases and 2 bases respectively, with 4 bases between them. This CDR3 is CSAREANTGELFF. CDR3 nucleotide sequence: TGCAGTGCTAGAGAGGCTAACACCGGGGAGCTGTTTTTT.

This clonotype was found many times. V is TRBV6-5 and J is TRBJ2-4; 7 bases align to TRBD1. Germline-derived CDR1 and CDR2 are MNHEY and SVGAGI. V was clipped by 2 bases and J by 0 bases; unmatched bases: 4. This CDR3 contains 16 residues. DNA of the CDR3: TGTGCCAGCAGTTACGTTTCAGGGGGAGCCAAAAACATTCAGTACTTC. This encodes CASSYVSGGAKNIQYF.

The J gene is TRBJ1-3, the V gene TRBV19; maybe TRBD1 (5 bases). Germline V lookup: CDR1 LNHDA, CDR2 SQIVND (reference sequence). The V end lost 3 bases, the J end lost 0 bases, and 12 bases lay between the germline ends. The CDR3 sequence is 16 residues long. CDR3 region: CASSISGTDSGNTIYF. CDR3 coding DNA: TGTGCCAGTAGTATCTCGGGGACCGACTCTGGAAACACCATATATTTT.

This clonotype was counted many times. The CDR3 region is CASSYSGLGGETQYF. The CDR3 nucleotides read TGTGCCAGCAGTTACTCGGGACTAGGTGGAGAGACCCAGTACTTC. The chain carries TRBV6-5 and TRBJ2-5; 8 nucleotides line up with TRBD2. This CDR3 is 15 amino acids long. The germline V gene encodes CDR1 MNHEY and CDR2 SVGAGI. The junction had 4 bases not matched to a gene; V was cut back by 0 bases and J by 4 bases.

The CDR3 loop is CASSQENLGNRETQYF. CDR3 nucleotide sequence: TGCGCCAGCAGCCAAGAGAACCTCGGGAATAGGGAGACCCAGTACTTC. This chain joins TRBV4-1 and TRBJ2-5, with D perhaps matching TRBD2 (5 bases). The length of the CDR3 is 16 residues. V lost 0 bases and J 5 bases, leaving 16 bases between the germline ends. From germline, CDR1 is MGHRA and CDR2 YSYEKL.

The chain carries TRBV4-1 and TRBJ1-2, with TRBD1 matching 9 bases. J gave up 2 bases and V 0 bases, and 7 bases lay outside the gene matches. This CDR3 is 17 amino acids long. CDR1 is MGHRA and CDR2 is YSYEKL in the germline V gene. The CDR3 DNA sequence: TGCGCCAGCAGCCAAGAGGGACAGGGTCAAGCAAACTATGGCTACACCTTC. Translating gives CASSQEGQGQANYGYTF.

The genes are TRBV30 and TRBJ1-6; 8 bases map to TRBD1. Unmatched junction bases numbered 6, after V lost 2 bases and J lost 15 bases. The CDR3 has 12 residues. The V gene's germline CDR1 is GTSNPN and CDR2 SVGIG (reference sequence). The CDR3 bases are TGTGCCTGGAGTTCCAGGGGACAGGACCTCCACTTT. Amino acid sequence: CAWSSRGQDLHF.

This clonotype was picked up many times. This chain links TRBV30 with TRBJ1-6, with no clear D. Trimming shortened V by 3 bases and J by 3 bases, and 0 bases separated the two germline ends. CDR1 is GTSNPN and CDR2 is SVGIG in the germline V gene (reference sequence). CDR3 length equals 11 residues. The CDR3 bases are TGTGCCTGGAGCTATAATTCACCCCTCCACTTT. Translated: CAWSYNSPLHF.

The table lists this clonotype with many counts. The CDR3, as DNA: TGTGCCAGCAGCCAGACGAGACAGGGGAACACTGAAGCTTTCTTT. This gives the protein CASSQTRQGNTEAFF. The J gene is TRBJ1-1, the V gene TRBV3-1, with TRBD1 matching 7 bases. Germline trimming cut 3 bases from V and 1 base from J; bases unmatched to any gene: 5. There are 15 residues in the CDR3. CDR1 and CDR2 (germline): LGHDT, YNNKEL (reference sequence).

This sequence joins TRBV5-1 and TRBJ2-1, with a possible D match to TRBD2 (7 bases). The CDR3 runs to 15 residues. Trimming removed 0 bases at V and 2 bases at J, with 9 bases between. The germline V gene encodes CDR1 SGHRS and CDR2 YFSETQ. CDR3 nucleotide sequence: TGCGCCAGCAGCTTGGAGGGGGGGCCCTACAATGAGCAGTTCTTC. This gives the protein CASSLEGGPYNEQFF. The whole variable domain, filled in from reference TRBV5-1 and TRBJ2-1, reads KAGVTQTPRYLIKTRGQQVTLSCSPISGHRSVSWYQQTPGQGLQFLFEYFSETQRNKGNFPGRFSGRQFSNSRSEMNVSTLELGDSALYLCASSLEGGPYNEQFFGPGTRLTVL.

The chain joins TRBV5-1 to TRBJ1-1, with 8 bases identical to TRBD1. Germline loops: CDR1 SGHRS, CDR2 YFSETQ. There are 15 residues in the CDR3. Trimming removed 3 bases from V and 0 bases from J; junction bases left unmatched: 4. The CDR3 coding sequence is TGCGCCAGCAGCTCAATGACAGGGGTGAACACTGAAGCTTTCTTT. As protein: CASSSMTGVNTEAFF. Full variable domain (rest looked up from reference TRBV5-1 and TRBJ1-1): KAGVTQTPRYLIKTRGQQVTLSCSPISGHRSVSWYQQTPGQGLQFLFEYFSETQRNKGNFPGRFSGRQFSNSRSEMNVSTLELGDSALYLCASSSMTGVNTEAFFGQGTRLTVV.

In its sample, this clonotype was seen many times. CDR3 amino acids: CASSPGEEVYF. CDR3 in DNA: TGTGCCAGCAGCCCGGGGGAGGAGGTGTACTTC. This chain joins TRBV3-1 and TRBJ2-7, with D tentatively TRBD2 (6 bases). Trimming stripped 4 bases from V and 12 bases from J, with 13 bases between. CDR1 and CDR2 (germline): LGHDT, YNNKEL (reference sequence). The CDR3 length is 11 residues.

This clonotype was recorded at least ten times. This chain connects TRBV15 to TRBJ1-5; D perhaps matches TRBD1 (5 bases). Per the germline V gene, CDR1 is LNHNV and CDR2 is YYDKDF (reference sequence). This CDR3 has 14 residues. Trimming left V 2 bases short and J 0 bases short, with 5 bases between. The CDR3 nucleotides read TGTGCCACCAGCAGACAGGGTAGCAATCAGCCCCAGCATTTT. This gives the protein CATSRQGSNQPQHF.

This clonotype was recorded a few times. CDR3 sequence reads: CASSESTVGDSPLHF. CDR3 DNA sequence: TGTGCCAGCAGTGAATCGACAGTGGGAGATTCACCCCTCCACTTT. The J gene is TRBJ1-6, the V gene TRBV25-1; the D gene is possibly TRBD1 (5 bases). The length of the CDR3 is 15 residues. Trimming stripped 1 base from V and 8 bases from J, with 12 bases between. CDR1 is MGHDK and CDR2 is SYGVNS in the germline V gene.

This clonotype was counted only a few times. J is TRBJ2-1 and V is TRBV12-3 or TRBV12-4; 10 positions match TRBD1. The CDR3 contains 16 residues. The V segment lost 5 bases and the J segment 4 bases; nucleotides outside the gene matches: 8. CDR3 nucleotide sequence: TGTGCCAGCAGTGCCCGACAGGGGGCTGGGTACAATGAGCAGTTCTTC. The encoded protein is CASSARQGAGYNEQFF.

This clonotype showed up just a few times. J is TRBJ2-3 and V is TRBV6-2 or TRBV6-3, with D tentatively TRBD1 (6 bases). CDR1 is MNHEY, CDR2 SVGEGT, per germline. This CDR3 has 14 amino acids. Trimming pared 2 bases from V and 8 bases from J, leaving 14 bases between. CDR3 region: CASSYAASRGTQYF. CDR3 nucleotide sequence: TGTGCCAGCAGTTACGCGGCCTCCAGGGGTACGCAGTATTTT.